The entry below gives a single TCR beta chain sequence along with its context. Its antigen remains unidentified. TCR beta rearrangements were amplified from peripheral blood genomic DNA. The record originates from a study of T cell repertoires in aging, cancer and after chemotherapy. About the study: Pre- and post-chemotherapy samples were paired from glioblastoma patients treated with temozolomide-based therapy. About 8.8 million TCR reads were in the whole dataset. General observations from the study: Median generation probability rose over the chemotherapy interval in each cancer cohort, suggesting rebound thymic output. In cancer patients, declining TCR diversity with age involved lost richness and lost evenness.

Multiplex touch-down PCR with TRB-A/B primers amplified rearranged V-D-J TRB sequences. One entry per CDR3 protein results from TCRdb running MiXCR on the multiplex PCR reads. Of more than 8,500 distinct CDR3 sequences in the sample, roughly 39% were seen once. The V gene's germline CDR1 is LNHNV and CDR2 YYDKDF (reference sequence). V was shortened by 7 bases and J by 2 bases, with 15 bases between the two germline ends. This CDR3 comprises 16 residues. The sequencing sample was made of blood. This receptor was obtained from a human donor with a solid tumor. This chain links TRBV15 with TRBJ2-6, with D maybe TRBD1 (6 bases). CDR3 loop: CATKTGVLAGANVLTF. CDR3 sequence (DNA): TGTGCCACCAAGACAGGCGTCCTTGCTGGGGCCAACGTCCTGACTTTC.